The TCR beta chain under discussion was sequenced for a study of response to subunit inactivated influenza vaccine. General study findings and limits: Each seasonal influenza vaccination recruits few new T cells, the authors suggested.

This CDR3 is built from 14 residues. The V end was cut by 0 bases, the J end by 5 bases, with 12 bases between. Germline CDR1 reads SGHRS; CDR2 reads YFSETQ. TCRdb ran MiXCR on the RT-PCR reads and lists one entry per CDR3 protein. The sample holds over 650,000 distinct CDR3 sequences, roughly 20% seen once. Regarding this clonotype: The antigen is unknown.

The receptor comes from a man aged 50 or older who received an inactivated influenza vaccine. Sequences were derived from PBMCs from blood, sampled approximately 5 days after vaccination. The rearrangement uses TRBV5-1 and TRBJ2-7; TRBD1 or TRBD2 may be the D gene (5 bases each). This CDR3 reads CASSLVQGEDEQYF. The CDR3 coding sequence is TGCGCCAGCAGCTTGGTTCAGGGAGAGGACGAGCAGTACTTC.